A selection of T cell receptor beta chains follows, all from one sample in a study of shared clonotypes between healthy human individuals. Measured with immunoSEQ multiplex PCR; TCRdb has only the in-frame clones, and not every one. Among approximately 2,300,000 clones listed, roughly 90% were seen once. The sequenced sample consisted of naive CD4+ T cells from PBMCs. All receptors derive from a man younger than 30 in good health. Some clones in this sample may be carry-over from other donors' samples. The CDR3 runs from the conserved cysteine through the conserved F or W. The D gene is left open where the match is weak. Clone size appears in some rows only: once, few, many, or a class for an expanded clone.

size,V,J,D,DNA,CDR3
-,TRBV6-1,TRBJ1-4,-,TGTGCCAGCATTACGGGGGGAGGGGAAAAACTGTTTTTT,CASITGGGEKLFF
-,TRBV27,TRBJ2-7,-,TGTGCCAGCAGGGGGTTCCTTGGGACGGTCAGCTACGAGCAGTACTTC,CASRGFLGTVSYEQYF
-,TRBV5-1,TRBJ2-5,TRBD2,TGCGCCAGCAGGATTAGCGGGACGTACCAAGAGACCCAGTACTTC,CASRISGTYQETQYF
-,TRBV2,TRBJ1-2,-,TGTGCCAGTACAGGGTACGGCTATGGCTACACCTTC,CASTGYGYGYTF
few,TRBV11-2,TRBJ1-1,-,TGTGCCAGCAGCTCCTACGGGCCAGGCACTGAAGCTTTCTTT,CASSSYGPGTEAFF
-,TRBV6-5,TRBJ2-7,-,TGTGCCAGCAGTTATGACAGACAGTACGAGCAGTACTTC,CASSYDRQYEQYF
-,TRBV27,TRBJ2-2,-,TGTGCCAGCAGTTTTTGGTTACGGAACACCGGGGAGCTGTTTTTT,CASSFWLRNTGELFF
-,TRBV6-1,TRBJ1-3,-,TGTGCCAGCAGTGAAGTGGCAGGGAGGACTGGAAACACCATATATTTT,CASSEVAGRTGNTIYF
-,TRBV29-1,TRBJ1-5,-,TGCAGCGTTGAAGAAGGGGGCAATCAGCCCCAGCATTTT,CSVEEGGNQPQHF
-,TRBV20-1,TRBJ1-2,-,TGCAGTGCTAGAGGGCCGGATGGCTACACCTTC,CSARGPDGYTF
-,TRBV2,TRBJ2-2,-,TGTGCCAGCATGCTAGACAGGAACACCGGGGAGCTGTTTTTT,CASMLDRNTGELFF
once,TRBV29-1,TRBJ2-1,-,TGCAGCGTTCAGGGGAGGAGCTACAATGAGCAGTTCTTC,CSVQGRSYNEQFF
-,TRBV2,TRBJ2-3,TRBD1,TGTGCCACGACCCGGGACAGGAGCACAGATACGCAGTATTTT,CATTRDRSTDTQYF
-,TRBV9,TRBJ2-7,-,TGTGCCAGCAGCCCGAGAGCTGTAGGGAACAGCCACATTTTCTCCTACGAGCAGTACTTC,CASSPRAVGNSHIFSYEQYF
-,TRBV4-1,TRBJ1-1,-,TGCGCCAGCAGCCAAAAACCGGGATCCCTGGGGTACACTGAAGCTTTCTTT,CASSQKPGSLGYTEAFF
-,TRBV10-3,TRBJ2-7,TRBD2,TGTGCCATCAGTGGGGGGGGACTCGACGAGCAGTACTTC,CAISGGGLDEQYF
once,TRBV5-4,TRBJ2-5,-,TGTGCCAGCAGCTTCTCGGCAGGTGAGACCCAGTACTTC,CASSFSAGETQYF
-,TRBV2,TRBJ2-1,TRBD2,TGTGCCAGTTCCTCCTGGCTAGCGGAGATAAATGAGCAGTTCTTC,CASSSWLAEINEQFF
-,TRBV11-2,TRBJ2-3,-,TGTGCCAGCAGCTCAAGGGTTAGCACAGATACGCAGTATTTT,CASSSRVSTDTQYF
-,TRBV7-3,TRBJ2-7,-,TGTGCCAGCAGCTTAGGGACCACGCCCAACGAGCAGTACTTC,CASSLGTTPNEQYF
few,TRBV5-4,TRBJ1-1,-,TGTGCCAGCAGCCAGTGGAACACTGAAGCTTTCTTT,CASSQWNTEAFF
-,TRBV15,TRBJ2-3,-,TGTGCCACCAGCAGAGGGAGGTACACGAACACAGATACGCAGTATTTT,CATSRGRYTNTDTQYF
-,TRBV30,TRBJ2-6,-,TGTGCCTGGAGTGTGGGCGGTGGGGCCAACGTCCTGACTTTC,CAWSVGGGANVLTF
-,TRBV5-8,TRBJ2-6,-,TGTGCCAGCAGCTCTCAGGGGCCTGGGGCCAACGTCCTGACTTTC,CASSSQGPGANVLTF
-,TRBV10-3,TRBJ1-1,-,TGTGCCATCAGCGCCCTAGGGAACACTGAAGCTTTCTTT,CAISALGNTEAFF
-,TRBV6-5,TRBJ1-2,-,TGTGCCAGCAGTCGAAGGGATTCAAGTGGCTACACCTTC,CASSRRDSSGYTF
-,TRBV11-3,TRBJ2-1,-,TGTGCCAGCAGCCCAGGAGTCCACTACAATGAGCAGTTCTTC,CASSPGVHYNEQFF
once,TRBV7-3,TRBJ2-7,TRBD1,TGTGCCAGCAGCTTAATGGCTAGATTGGGGACAGGGGGCAACGAGCAGTACTTC,CASSLMARLGTGGNEQYF
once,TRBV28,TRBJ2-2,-,TGTGCCAGCAGTTTTGGGGGGCCGAACACCGGGGAGCTGTTTTTT,CASSFGGPNTGELFF
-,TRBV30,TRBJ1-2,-,TGTGCCTGGAACCCGTCGCCGGTGAGAGGCTACACCTTC,CAWNPSPVRGYTF
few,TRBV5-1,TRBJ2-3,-,TGCGCCAGCAGCTTGGGGTCCACAGATACGCAGTATTTT,CASSLGSTDTQYF
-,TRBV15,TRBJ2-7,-,TGTGCCACCAGCAGAGATCCCTCATCCGGGCTAACCTACGAGCAGTACTTC,CATSRDPSSGLTYEQYF
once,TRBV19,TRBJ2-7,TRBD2,TGTGCCAGTAGTATTTACGCTAGCGGGAGCCACGAGCAGTACTTC,CASSIYASGSHEQYF
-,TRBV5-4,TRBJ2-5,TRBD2,TGTGCCAGCAGTTCGACTAGCGGGAGGGAAGAGACCCAGTACTTC,CASSSTSGREETQYF
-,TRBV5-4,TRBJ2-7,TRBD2,TGTGCCAGCAGCCCGATAGCGGGAGAACGTTACGAGCAGTACTTC,CASSPIAGERYEQYF
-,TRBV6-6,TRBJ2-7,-,TGTGCCAGCAGTTATAATCCCACAGGCTCCTACGAGCAGTACTTC,CASSYNPTGSYEQYF
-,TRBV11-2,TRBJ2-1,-,TGTGCCAGCAGCTTAGGACGCAACAATGAGCAGTTCTTC,CASSLGRNNEQFF
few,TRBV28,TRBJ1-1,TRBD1,TGTGCCAGCAGTACCACAGGGGGCGCTTGGACTGAAGCTTTCTTT,CASSTTGGAWTEAFF
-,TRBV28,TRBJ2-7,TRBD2,TGTGCCAGCAGTTTCCACGGTTCTAGCGGGGCGGCCTACGAGCAGTACTTC,CASSFHGSSGAAYEQYF
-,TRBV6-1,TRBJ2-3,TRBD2,TGTGCCAGCAGTGCGCGACTAGCAACAGATACGCAGTATTTT,CASSARLATDTQYF
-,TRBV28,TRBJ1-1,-,TGTGCCAGCAGCTCCATAGGACAGTTGAACACTGAAGCTTTCTTT,CASSSIGQLNTEAFF
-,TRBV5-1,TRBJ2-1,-,TGCGCCAGCAGCTTGGCTTTAGCGAGCAATGAGCAGTTCTTC,CASSLALASNEQFF
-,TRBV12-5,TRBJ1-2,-,TGTGCTAGTGGTTCCCACCCCGGGCCTTCCCGGCGGGGTGGCTACACCTTC,CASGSHPGPSRRGGYTF
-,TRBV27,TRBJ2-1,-,TGTGCCAGCAGTAGGGAGCTATCCTACAATGAGCAGTTCTTC,CASSRELSYNEQFF
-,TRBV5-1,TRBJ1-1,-,TGCGCCAGCAGCTTGGAAGGACACGGGAACACTGAAGCTTTCTTT,CASSLEGHGNTEAFF
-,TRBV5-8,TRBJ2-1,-,TGTGCCAGCAGCTTGGCCGGTTACTCCTACAATGAGCAGTTCTTC,CASSLAGYSYNEQFF
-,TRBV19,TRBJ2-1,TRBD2,TGTGCCAGTAGTATAGCGTCCGCGGGAGTGGCGTACAATGAGCAGTTCTTC,CASSIASAGVAYNEQFF
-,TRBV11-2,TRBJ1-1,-,TGTGCCAGCAGCGTCCGGACAGACACTGAAGCTTTCTTT,CASSVRTDTEAFF
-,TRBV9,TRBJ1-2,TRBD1,TGTGCCAGCAGCGAAGGGGACAGGGGGCGTTGGGGCTACACCTTC,CASSEGDRGRWGYTF
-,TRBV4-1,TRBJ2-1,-,TGCGCCAGCAGCCTAAGATCCTACAATGAGCAGTTCTTC,CASSLRSYNEQFF
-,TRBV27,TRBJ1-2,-,TGTGCCAGCAGCACAAGGGGCAGGGCAAATCGTCACCATGGCTACACCTTC,CASSTRGRANRHHGYTF
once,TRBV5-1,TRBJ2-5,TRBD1,TGCGCCAGCAGCGCCACAGGGGAAGAGACCCAGTACTTC,CASSATGEETQYF
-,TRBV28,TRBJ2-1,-,TGTGCCAGCAGTGGGGCCTGGGATGAGCAGTTCTTC,CASSGAWDEQFF
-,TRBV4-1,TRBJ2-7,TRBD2,TGCGCCAGCAGCCAAGATCTTGCGGGAGTTAACGAGCAGTACTTC,CASSQDLAGVNEQYF
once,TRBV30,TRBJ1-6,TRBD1,TGTGCCTGGAGTATGGGACAGGGACGCTCACCCCTCCACTTT,CAWSMGQGRSPLHF
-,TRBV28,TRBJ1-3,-,TGTGCCAGCACCACGACACGCTCCTCTGGAAACACCATATATTTT,CASTTTRSSGNTIYF
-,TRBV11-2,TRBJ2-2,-,TGTGCCAGCAGCTTAGTTTCGACAATACCCGGGGAGCTGTTTTTT,CASSLVSTIPGELFF
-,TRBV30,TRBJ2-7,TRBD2,TGTGCCTGGAGTGACGGGGGGAGCTACGAGCAGTACTTC,CAWSDGGSYEQYF
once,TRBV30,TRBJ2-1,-,TGTGCCTGGAGTGTAGGCCAGGGGAAAAACAATGAGCAGTTCTTC,CAWSVGQGKNNEQFF